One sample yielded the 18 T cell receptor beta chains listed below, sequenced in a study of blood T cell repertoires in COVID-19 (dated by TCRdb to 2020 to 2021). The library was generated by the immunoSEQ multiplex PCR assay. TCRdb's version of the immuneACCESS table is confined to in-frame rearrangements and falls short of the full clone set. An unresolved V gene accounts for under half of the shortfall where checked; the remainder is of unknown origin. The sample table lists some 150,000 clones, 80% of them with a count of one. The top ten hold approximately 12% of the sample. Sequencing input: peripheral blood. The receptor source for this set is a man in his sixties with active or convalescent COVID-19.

The CDR3 region is CASSSSGQGIHEQYF. CDR3 nucleotide sequence: TGTGCCAGCAGTTCTAGTGGACAGGGAATCCACGAGCAGTACTTC. The chain uses TRBV28 and TRBJ2-7; 8 bases map to TRBD1. CDR1 MDHEN and CDR2 SYDVKM come from the germline V gene. With V trimmed by 4 bases and J by 5 bases, 10 bases remained unmatched. CDR3 length equals 15 residues.

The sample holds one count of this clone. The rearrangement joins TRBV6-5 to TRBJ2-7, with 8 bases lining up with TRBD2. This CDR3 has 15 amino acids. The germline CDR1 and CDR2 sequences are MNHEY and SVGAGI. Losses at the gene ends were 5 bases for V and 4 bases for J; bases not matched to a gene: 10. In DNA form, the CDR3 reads TGTGCCAGCAGTCCCGGGGGGGCCCTTCGATACGAGCAGTACTTC. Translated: CASSPGGALRYEQYF.

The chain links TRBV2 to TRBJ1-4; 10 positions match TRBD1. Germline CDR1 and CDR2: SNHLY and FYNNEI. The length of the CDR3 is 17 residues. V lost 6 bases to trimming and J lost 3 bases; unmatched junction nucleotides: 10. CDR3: CASRKGQGHAANEKLFF. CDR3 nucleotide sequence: TGTGCCAGCAGAAAGGGACAGGGGCACGCTGCTAATGAAAAACTGTTTTTT. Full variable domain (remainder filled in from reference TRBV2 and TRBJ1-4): EPEVTQTPSHQVTQMGQEVILRCVPISNHLYFYWYRQILGQKVEFLVSFYNNEISEKSEIFDDQFSVERPDGSNFTLKIRSTKLEDSAMYFCASRKGQGHAANEKLFFGSGTQLSVL.

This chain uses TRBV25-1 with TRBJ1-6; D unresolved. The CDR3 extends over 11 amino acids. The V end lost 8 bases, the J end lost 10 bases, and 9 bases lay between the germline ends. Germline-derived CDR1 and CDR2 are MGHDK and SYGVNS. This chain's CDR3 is CASGRESPLHF. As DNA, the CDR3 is TGTGCCAGCGGGCGGGAATCACCCCTCCACTTT.

CDR3 residues: CASSPRQGPLSYEQYF. The CDR3 nucleotides read TGTGCCAGCAGCCCCCGACAGGGTCCCCTATCCTACGAGCAGTACTTC. V gene TRBV13 combines with J gene TRBJ2-7; TRBD1 aligns across 7 bases. V dropped 5 bases and J dropped 1; count of bases not matched to a gene: 11. CDR1 and CDR2 from the germline V gene are PRHDT and FYEKMQ (reference sequence). The CDR3 runs 16 residues.

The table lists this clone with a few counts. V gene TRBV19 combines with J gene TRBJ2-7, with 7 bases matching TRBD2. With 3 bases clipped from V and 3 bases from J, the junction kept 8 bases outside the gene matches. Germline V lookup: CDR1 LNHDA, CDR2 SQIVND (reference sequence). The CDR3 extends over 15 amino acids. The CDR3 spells CASSIGIWEGYEQYF. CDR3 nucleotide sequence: TGTGCCAGTAGTATTGGGATTTGGGAGGGCTACGAGCAGTACTTC.

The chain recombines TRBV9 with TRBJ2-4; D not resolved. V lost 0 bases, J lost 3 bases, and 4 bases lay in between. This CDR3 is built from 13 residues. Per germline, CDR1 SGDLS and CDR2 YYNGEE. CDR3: CASSVDGKNIQYF. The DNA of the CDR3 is TGTGCCAGCAGCGTAGACGGCAAAAACATTCAGTACTTC.

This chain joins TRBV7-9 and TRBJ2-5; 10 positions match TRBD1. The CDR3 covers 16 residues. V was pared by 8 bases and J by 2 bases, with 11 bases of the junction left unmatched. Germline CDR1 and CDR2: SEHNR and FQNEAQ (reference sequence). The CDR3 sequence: CASQPSMDRGQETQYF. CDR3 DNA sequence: TGTGCCAGCCAGCCCTCAATGGACAGGGGGCAAGAGACCCAGTACTTC.

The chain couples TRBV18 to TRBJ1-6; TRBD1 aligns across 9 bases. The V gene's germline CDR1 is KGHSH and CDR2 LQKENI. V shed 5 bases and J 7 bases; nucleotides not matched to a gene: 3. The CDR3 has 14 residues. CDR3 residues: CASSTTGGNSPLHF. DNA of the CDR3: TGTGCCAGCTCAACGACAGGGGGGAATTCACCCCTCCACTTT.

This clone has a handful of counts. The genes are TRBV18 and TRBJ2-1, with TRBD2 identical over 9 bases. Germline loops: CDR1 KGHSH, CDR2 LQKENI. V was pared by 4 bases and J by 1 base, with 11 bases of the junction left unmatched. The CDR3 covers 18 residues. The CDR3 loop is CASSRIWLAGVSYNEQFF. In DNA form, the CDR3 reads TGTGCCAGCTCACGAATTTGGTTAGCGGGAGTGTCCTACAATGAGCAGTTCTTC.

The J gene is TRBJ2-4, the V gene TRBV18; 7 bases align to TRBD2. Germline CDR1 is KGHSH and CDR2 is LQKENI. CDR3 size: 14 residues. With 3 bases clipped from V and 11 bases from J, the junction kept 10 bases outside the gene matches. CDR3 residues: CASSPRRGVEVQYF. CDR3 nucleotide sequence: TGTGCCAGCTCACCCCGCCGGGGGGTGGAGGTTCAGTACTTC.

CDR3 amino acids: CASSPLAGLSYNEQFF. CDR3 DNA: TGTGCCAGCAGTCCCCTAGCGGGACTCTCCTACAATGAGCAGTTCTTC. The chain is built from TRBV27 and TRBJ2-1; TRBD2 aligns across 9 bases. Looked up from germline, CDR1 is MNHEY and CDR2 is SMNVEV (reference sequence). This CDR3 is 16 amino acids long. Trimming at V came to 5 bases and at J to 0 bases, leaving 5 bases not matched to a gene.

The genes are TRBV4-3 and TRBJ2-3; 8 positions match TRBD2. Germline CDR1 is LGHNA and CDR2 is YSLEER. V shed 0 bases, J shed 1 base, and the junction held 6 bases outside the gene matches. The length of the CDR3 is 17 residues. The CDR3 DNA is TGCGCCAGCAGCCAAGATCGGGGGGGAGTTGGCACAGATACGCAGTATTTT. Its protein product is CASSQDRGGVGTDTQYF.

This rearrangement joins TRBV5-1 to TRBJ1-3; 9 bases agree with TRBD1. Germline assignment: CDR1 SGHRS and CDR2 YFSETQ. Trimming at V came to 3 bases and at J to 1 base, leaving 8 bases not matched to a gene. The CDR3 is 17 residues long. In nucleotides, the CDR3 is TGCGCCAGCAGCTCGTTACAGGGGACAGGGTCTGGAAACACCATATATTTT. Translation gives CASSSLQGTGSGNTIYF. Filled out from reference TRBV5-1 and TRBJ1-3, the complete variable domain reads KAGVTQTPRYLIKTRGQQVTLSCSPISGHRSVSWYQQTPGQGLQFLFEYFSETQRNKGNFPGRFSGRQFSNSRSEMNVSTLELGDSALYLCASSSLQGTGSGNTIYFGEGSWLTVV.

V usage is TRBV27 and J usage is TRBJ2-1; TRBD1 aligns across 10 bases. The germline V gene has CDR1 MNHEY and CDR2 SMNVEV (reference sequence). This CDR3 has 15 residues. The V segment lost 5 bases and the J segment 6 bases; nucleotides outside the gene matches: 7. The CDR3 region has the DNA TGTGCCAGCAGTAAGACAGGGGGCGGTGGCAATGAGCAGTTCTTC. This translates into CASSKTGGGGNEQFF.

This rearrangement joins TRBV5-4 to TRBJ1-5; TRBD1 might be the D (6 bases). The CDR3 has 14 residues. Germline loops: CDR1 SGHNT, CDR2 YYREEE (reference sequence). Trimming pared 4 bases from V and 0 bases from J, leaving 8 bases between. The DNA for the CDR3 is TGTGCCAGCAGCCCAGGGGTTAGCAATCAGCCCCAGCATTTT. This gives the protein CASSPGVSNQPQHF.

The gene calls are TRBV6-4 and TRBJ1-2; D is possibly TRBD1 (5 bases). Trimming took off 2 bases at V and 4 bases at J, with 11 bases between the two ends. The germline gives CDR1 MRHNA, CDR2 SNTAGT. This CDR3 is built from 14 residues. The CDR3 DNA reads TGTGCCAGCAGTGACACGCTCGGGGGCTATGGCTACACCTTC. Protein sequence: CASSDTLGGYGYTF.

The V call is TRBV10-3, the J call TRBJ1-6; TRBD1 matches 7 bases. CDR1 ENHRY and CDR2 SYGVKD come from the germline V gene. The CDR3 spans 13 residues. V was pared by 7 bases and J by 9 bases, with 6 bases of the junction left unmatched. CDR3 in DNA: TGTGCCATCACCGACAGGGATGGTTCACCCCTCCACTTT. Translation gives CAITDRDGSPLHF.